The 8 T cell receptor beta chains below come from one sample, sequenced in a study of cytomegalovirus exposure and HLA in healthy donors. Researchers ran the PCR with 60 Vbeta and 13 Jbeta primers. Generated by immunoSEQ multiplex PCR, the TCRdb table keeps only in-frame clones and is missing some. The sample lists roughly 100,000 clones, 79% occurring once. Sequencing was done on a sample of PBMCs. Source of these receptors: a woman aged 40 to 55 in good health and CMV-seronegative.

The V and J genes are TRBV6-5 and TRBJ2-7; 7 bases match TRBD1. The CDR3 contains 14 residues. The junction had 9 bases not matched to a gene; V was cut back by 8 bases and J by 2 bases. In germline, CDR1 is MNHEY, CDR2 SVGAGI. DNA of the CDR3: TGTGCCAGCTCGCTGGACAGGCGGGCCTACGAGCAGTACTTC. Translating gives CASSLDRRAYEQYF.

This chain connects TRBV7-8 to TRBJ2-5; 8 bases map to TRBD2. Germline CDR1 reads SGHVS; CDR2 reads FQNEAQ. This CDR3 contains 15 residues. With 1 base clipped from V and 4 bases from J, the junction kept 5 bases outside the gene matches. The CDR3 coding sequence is TGTGCCAGCAGCTTAGTAGACGGGGGGGCAGAGACCCAGTACTTC. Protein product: CASSLVDGGAETQYF.

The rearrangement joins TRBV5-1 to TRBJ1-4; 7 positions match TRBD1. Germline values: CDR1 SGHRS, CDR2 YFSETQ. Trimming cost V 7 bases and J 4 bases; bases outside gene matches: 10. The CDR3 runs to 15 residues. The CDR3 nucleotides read TGCGCCAGCGGGGATAGGGGGCTAAGTAATGAAAAACTGTTTTTT. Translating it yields CASGDRGLSNEKLFF.

The CDR3 sequence is CATSPGTSGGAVDTQYF. CDR3 DNA: TGCGCCACCTCCCCCGGGACTAGCGGGGGGGCCGTAGATACGCAGTATTTT. The chain has TRBV5-1 and TRBJ2-3, with 16 positions matching TRBD2. Germline V gives CDR1 SGHRS, CDR2 YFSETQ. V was pared by 9 bases and J by 5 bases, with 12 bases of the junction left unmatched. This CDR3 is 17 amino acids long.

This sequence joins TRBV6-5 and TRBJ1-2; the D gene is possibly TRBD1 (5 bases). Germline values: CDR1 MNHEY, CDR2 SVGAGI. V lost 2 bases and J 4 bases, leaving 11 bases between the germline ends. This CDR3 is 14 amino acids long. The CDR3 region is CASSYTTASYGYTF. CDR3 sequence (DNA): TGTGCCAGCAGTTACACGACAGCATCCTATGGCTACACCTTC.

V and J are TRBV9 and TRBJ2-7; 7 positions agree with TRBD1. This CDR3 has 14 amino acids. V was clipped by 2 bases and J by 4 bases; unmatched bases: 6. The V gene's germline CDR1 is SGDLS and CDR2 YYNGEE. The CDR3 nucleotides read TGTGCCAGCAGCGTGTCCGGGACAGTATACGAGCAGTACTTC. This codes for CASSVSGTVYEQYF.

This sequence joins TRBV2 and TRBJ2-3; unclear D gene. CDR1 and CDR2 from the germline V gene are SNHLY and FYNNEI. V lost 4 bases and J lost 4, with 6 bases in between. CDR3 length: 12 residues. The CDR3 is CASSVSPDTQYF. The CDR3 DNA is TGTGCCAGCAGTGTAAGCCCAGATACGCAGTATTTT.

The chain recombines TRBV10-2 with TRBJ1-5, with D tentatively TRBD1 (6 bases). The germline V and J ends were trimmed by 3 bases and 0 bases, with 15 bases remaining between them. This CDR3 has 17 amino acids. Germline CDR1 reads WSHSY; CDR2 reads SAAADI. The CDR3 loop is CASSDGRGPYSNQPQHF. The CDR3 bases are TGCGCCAGCAGTGATGGCAGGGGACCTTATAGCAATCAGCCCCAGCATTTT.